This T cell receptor beta chain is from a study of spatial heterogeneity in lung cancer. From the 5' RACE reads, TCRdb called clonotypes with MiXCR, one entry per CDR3 protein. The table shows 65,000 to 85,000 distinct CDR3 sequences, with around 21% occurring only once. This clonotype has more than one count but fewer than ten. V was trimmed by 4 bases and J by 7 bases, leaving 11 bases between them. CDR3 length equals 13 residues. Germline V gives CDR1 MNHEY, CDR2 SVGEGT. Time point given: sample taken at primary tumor resection. No cell sorting; template was whole RNA from tumor, lung tissue or PBMC.

This chain links TRBV6-2 or TRBV6-3 with TRBJ2-1; D perhaps matches TRBD1 (5 bases). Sequencing used PBMCs, obtained at surgery. This receptor was identified in a male donor with early-stage non-small cell lung cancer. The CDR3 DNA reads as TGTGCCAGCAGTTTATACAGGCAAAATGAGCAGTTCTTC. It encodes CASSLYRQNEQFF.